This is a list of T cell receptor beta chains from one sample in a study of blood T cell repertoires in COVID-19. Sequenced by immunoSEQ multiplex PCR; TCRdb stores in-frame clones only, minus some. The profile shows under 400,000 clones, more than 70% of them singletons. Specimen: PBMCs or T cells enriched from blood (not recorded which). The receptors shown here come from a woman in her 30s who had been exposed to COVID-19. Each CDR3 is given with its conserved first and last residue. Fields, in order: D gene, V gene, J gene, clone size, CDR3 protein, CDR3 DNA. The D gene is left open where the match is weak. Size is stated for part of the rows, as once, few or many counts, or as a class when the clone is expanded.

TRBD2	TRBV7-2	TRBJ2-7	-	CASSLVSGSDEQYF	TGTGCCAGCAGCTTAGTTAGCGGGAGTGACGAGCAGTACTTC
TRBD1	TRBV27	TRBJ2-7	-	CASSDWGQGLWEQYF	TGTGCCAGCAGTGATTGGGGACAGGGACTGTGGGAGCAGTACTTC
-	TRBV7-9	TRBJ1-2	-	CASSLGGYQDGYTF	TGTGCCAGCAGCTTAGGAGGGTATCAAGATGGCTACACCTTC
-	TRBV27	TRBJ2-7	-	CASRGGQTFYEQYF	TGTGCCAGCCGGGGGGGACAGACTTTCTACGAGCAGTACTTC
TRBD1	TRBV19	TRBJ2-1	few	CASSARTGRRDEQFF	TGTGCCAGTAGTGCCCGGACAGGGAGGAGGGATGAGCAGTTCTTC
-	TRBV9	TRBJ1-1	once	CASSTTGNMNTEAFF	TGTGCCAGCAGTACCACAGGGAATATGAACACTGAAGCTTTCTTT
TRBD1	TRBV11-2	TRBJ2-1	-	CASSSLSFQRGLNEQFF	TGTGCCAGCAGCTCCCTGAGTTTCCAGAGGGGGCTCAATGAGCAGTTCTTC
-	TRBV11-2	TRBJ1-5	-	CASSLEGGNQPQHF	TGTGCCAGCAGCCTGGAGGGAGGCAATCAGCCCCAGCATTTT
TRBD1	TRBV3-1/TRBV3-2	TRBJ1-1	-	CASSQTDRGENTEAFF	TGTGCCAGCAGCCAGACCGACAGGGGGGAGAACACTGAAGCTTTCTTT
TRBD1	TRBV5-1	TRBJ1-4	-	CASSLRGTENEKLFF	TGCGCCAGCAGCTTAAGAGGGACAGAGAATGAAAAACTGTTTTTT
-	TRBV2	TRBJ2-7	-	CASRALGFTYEQYF	TGTGCCAGCAGGGCTCTGGGCTTTACCTACGAGCAGTACTTC
TRBD2	TRBV2	TRBJ2-5	once	CASGGLAGEGETQYF	TGTGCCAGTGGAGGACTAGCGGGAGAAGGGGAGACCCAGTACTTC
-	TRBV19	TRBJ1-1	-	CASSIAAHTAAEAFF	TGTGCCAGTAGTATAGCCGCCCATACAGCAGCTGAAGCTTTCTTT
-	TRBV9	TRBJ2-5	-	CASSVQESEETQYF	TGTGCCAGCAGCGTTCAGGAATCCGAAGAGACCCAGTACTTC
-	TRBV28	TRBJ1-2	-	CVTVANYGYTF	TGTGTCACAGTAGCTAACTATGGCTACACCTTC
-	TRBV18	TRBJ1-4	-	CASFSPGSLLEEKLFF	TGTGCCAGCTTTTCACCGGGATCCCTCCTGGAGGAAAAACTGTTTTTT
TRBD1	TRBV27	TRBJ2-7	-	CASSLRGLSYEQYF	TGTGCCAGCAGTCTCAGGGGGTTGTCCTACGAGCAGTACTTC
TRBD2	TRBV29-1	TRBJ2-7	once	CSVESASGRNYEQYF	TGCAGCGTTGAAAGTGCTAGCGGGAGAAATTACGAGCAGTACTTC